This is a list of T cell receptor beta chains from one sample in a study of shared clonotypes between healthy human individuals. Sequencing used immunoSEQ multiplex PCR; TCRdb keeps in-frame clones, though not all of them. This sample has under 1,900,000 clones, with around 98.5% found just once. The sequenced sample was naive CD4+ T cells sorted from blood. All receptors derive from a man aged 30-40 years in good health. Each CDR3 is given with its conserved first and last residue. The order of the fields is V gene, clone size, J gene, D gene, CDR3 protein, CDR3 DNA. The D gene is left open where the match is weak. For some rows the clone size is stated as once, few or many, or as a class when expanded; others skip it.

V gene: TRBV28; clone size: once; J gene: TRBJ2-7; D gene: TRBD2; CDR3 protein: CASSSLGGGIRYEQYF; CDR3 DNA: TGTGCCAGCAGTTCCCTCGGGGGGGGCATCCGCTACGAGCAGTACTTC
V gene: TRBV29-1; clone size: .; J gene: TRBJ2-7; D gene: TRBD2; CDR3 protein: CSVETSGGLFYF; CDR3 DNA: TGCAGCGTTGAAACTAGCGGGGGGCTATTCTACTTC
V gene: TRBV6-1; clone size: .; J gene: TRBJ2-3; D gene: TRBD2; CDR3 protein: CASKAGTSGTDTQYF; CDR3 DNA: TGTGCCAGCAAAGCGGGGACTAGCGGAACAGATACGCAGTATTTT
V gene: TRBV9; clone size: .; J gene: TRBJ1-4; D gene: .; CDR3 protein: CASSSSPMGAERYEKLFF; CDR3 DNA: TGTGCCAGCAGCTCCTCCCCCATGGGCGCCGAAAGATATGAAAAACTGTTTTTT
V gene: TRBV7-9; clone size: .; J gene: TRBJ1-1; D gene: .; CDR3 protein: CASSLPGLNTEAFF; CDR3 DNA: TGTGCCAGCAGCTTACCCGGATTGAACACTGAAGCTTTCTTT
V gene: TRBV5-1; clone size: .; J gene: TRBJ2-3; D gene: .; CDR3 protein: CASSLAGAGSADTQYF; CDR3 DNA: TGCGCCAGCAGCTTGGCGGGGGCAGGGTCAGCAGATACGCAGTATTTT
V gene: TRBV10-3; clone size: .; J gene: TRBJ2-3; D gene: TRBD2; CDR3 protein: CASALLAVDTQYF; CDR3 DNA: TGTGCCAGCGCCCTACTAGCGGTAGATACGCAGTATTTT
V gene: TRBV15; clone size: .; J gene: TRBJ2-7; D gene: TRBD2; CDR3 protein: CATSRGLGLASYEQYF; CDR3 DNA: TGTGCCACCAGCAGAGGTTTGGGACTAGCGTCCTACGAGCAGTACTTC
V gene: TRBV20-1; clone size: .; J gene: TRBJ2-3; D gene: .; CDR3 protein: CSGGRTDTQYF; CDR3 DNA: TGCAGTGGGGGGAGAACAGATACGCAGTATTTT
V gene: TRBV25-1; clone size: once; J gene: TRBJ2-5; D gene: TRBD1; CDR3 protein: CASRKTGVETQYF; CDR3 DNA: TGTGCCAGCAGGAAGACAGGGGTTGAGACCCAGTACTTC
V gene: TRBV7-3; clone size: once; J gene: TRBJ2-7; D gene: TRBD2; CDR3 protein: CASSSGLAGVDEQYF; CDR3 DNA: TGTGCCAGCAGCTCGGGACTAGCGGGAGTTGACGAGCAGTACTTC
V gene: TRBV1; clone size: .; J gene: TRBJ2-7; D gene: .; CDR3 protein: CTSSPPGTSGSYEQYF; CDR3 DNA: TGCACCAGCAGCCCACCCGGGACTAGCGGTTCGTACGAGCAGTACTTC
V gene: TRBV7-9; clone size: once; J gene: TRBJ1-1; D gene: .; CDR3 protein: CASSLVSGDTSWTEAFF; CDR3 DNA: TGTGCCAGCAGCCTAGTATCGGGAGACACATCGTGGACTGAAGCTTTCTTT
V gene: TRBV5-1; clone size: .; J gene: TRBJ2-1; D gene: TRBD2; CDR3 protein: CASSPGGTFYNEQFF; CDR3 DNA: TGCGCCAGCAGCCCCGGGGGGACTTTCTACAATGAGCAGTTCTTC
V gene: TRBV5-1; clone size: .; J gene: TRBJ2-2; D gene: .; CDR3 protein: CASSSQGFPGELFF; CDR3 DNA: TGCGCCAGCAGCAGTCAGGGATTTCCCGGGGAGCTGTTTTTT
V gene: TRBV19; clone size: .; J gene: TRBJ2-7; D gene: .; CDR3 protein: CASKGQTYEQYF; CDR3 DNA: TGTGCCAGTAAAGGACAAACCTACGAGCAGTACTTC
V gene: TRBV6-1; clone size: .; J gene: TRBJ1-5; D gene: .; CDR3 protein: CASIRENNQPQHF; CDR3 DNA: TGTGCCAGCATAAGAGAGAACAATCAGCCCCAGCATTTT